Listed below are T cell receptor beta chains from one sample, sequenced in a study of PD-L1 blockade in urothelial cancer. The protocol was immunoSEQ multiplex PCR, while the TCRdb copy is restricted to in-frame clones and leaves out a portion. This table has around 69,000 clones, under 95% appearing once. The starting material was PBMCs, obtained around atezolizumab (anti-PD-L1) treatment. Receptor source: a woman aged 80 or over with urothelial cancer. Each CDR3 is given with its conserved first and last residue. A D gene is named only where the DNA matches it firmly. Size is omitted from some rows. Given values are once, few, many or a class for expanded clones.

clone_size,v_call,d_call,j_call,cdr3_aa,cdr3_nt
NA,TRBV30,NA,TRBJ2-3,CAWSGQTDTQYF,TGTGCCTGGAGCGGACAGACAGATACGCAGTATTTT
NA,TRBV28,TRBD1,TRBJ2-1,CASSYPGQNNEQFF,TGTGCCAGCAGCTACCCGGGACAGAACAATGAGCAGTTCTTC
NA,TRBV11-2,TRBD2,TRBJ2-7,CASSYTSGSSYEQYF,TGTGCCAGCAGCTACACTAGCGGGAGTTCCTACGAGCAGTACTTC
NA,TRBV5-5,TRBD1,TRBJ1-4,CASSLAYRTGTSTNEKLFF,TGTGCCAGCAGCTTGGCATATAGGACAGGGACATCAACTAATGAAAAACTGTTTTTT
NA,TRBV4-2,TRBD2,TRBJ2-1,CASTPTGTSGYNEQFF,TGTGCCAGCACCCCCACCGGGACTAGCGGTTACAATGAGCAGTTCTTC
NA,TRBV7-9,NA,TRBJ1-4,CASSRAANEKLFF,TGTGCCAGCAGCCGAGCGGCTAATGAAAAACTGTTTTTT
NA,TRBV29-1,NA,TRBJ2-3,CSVASHDTQYF,TGCAGCGTTGCGAGCCACGATACGCAGTATTTT
NA,TRBV7-8,TRBD2,TRBJ2-7,CASRREASGSVNSYEQYF,TGTGCCAGCAGACGTGAGGCTAGCGGGAGCGTTAATTCCTACGAGCAGTACTTC
NA,TRBV27,NA,TRBJ2-5,CASSFDPGGHKGETQYF,TGTGCCAGCAGTTTCGATCCCGGGGGGCACAAGGGAGAGACCCAGTACTTC
once,TRBV7-2,TRBD1,TRBJ2-1,CASSSRDREPHEQFF,TGTGCCAGCAGCTCCCGGGACAGGGAACCCCATGAGCAGTTCTTC
NA,TRBV27,TRBD1,TRBJ1-4,CASSPYDRGIWKLFF,TGTGCCAGCAGCCCTTACGACAGGGGAATTTGGAAACTGTTTTTT
NA,TRBV7-6,TRBD2,TRBJ2-2,CASSLGLAINTGELFF,TGTGCCAGCAGCCTTGGACTAGCGATTAACACCGGGGAGCTGTTTTTT
NA,TRBV11-2,TRBD2,TRBJ2-1,CASSSGLAGGLNEQFF,TGTGCCAGCAGCTCCGGACTAGCGGGAGGGCTCAATGAGCAGTTCTTC
once,TRBV5-1,NA,TRBJ1-1,CASSSRVRVLNTEAFF,TGCGCCAGCAGCTCGAGGGTGCGGGTCCTGAACACTGAAGCTTTCTTT
NA,TRBV27,NA,TRBJ1-5,CASSPSGGRNQPQHF,TGTGCCAGCAGCCCGTCGGGGGGGCGCAATCAGCCCCAGCATTTT
NA,TRBV15,NA,TRBJ1-3,CATSIRDFSGNTIYF,TGTGCCACCAGCATAAGGGACTTCTCTGGAAACACCATATATTTT
NA,TRBV5-1,TRBD2,TRBJ2-3,CASSLAGGRAGDTQYF,TGCGCCAGCAGCTTGGCAGGCGGGAGGGCAGGAGATACGCAGTATTTT
NA,TRBV6-4,NA,TRBJ2-5,CASSADSSGETQYF,TGTGCCAGCAGTGCCGACTCAAGCGGAGAGACCCAGTACTTC
NA,TRBV15,TRBD2,TRBJ2-7,CATSRDQLAGSYEQYF,TGTGCCACCAGCAGAGATCAACTAGCGGGGTCCTACGAGCAGTACTTC
NA,TRBV5-5,NA,TRBJ1-4,CASSPRLTTGEKEKLFF,TGTGCCAGCAGCCCCAGGCTCACCACCGGGGAGAAGGAAAAACTGTTTTTT
NA,TRBV7-9,NA,TRBJ1-1,CASTSDRQSMNTEAFF,TGTGCCAGCACCTCGGACAGACAATCCATGAACACTGAAGCTTTCTTT
NA,TRBV4-1,TRBD1,TRBJ2-5,CASSGTGSRETQYF,TGCGCCAGCAGCGGGACAGGGAGCCGAGAGACCCAGTACTTC
NA,TRBV7-9,TRBD2,TRBJ2-3,CASSLEVAGGRTDTQYF,TGTGCCAGCAGCTTAGAGGTAGCGGGAGGACGCACAGATACGCAGTATTTT
NA,TRBV7-9,TRBD2,TRBJ2-1,CASSPGLAALGSYNEQFF,TGTGCCAGCAGCCCCGGACTAGCAGCGCTTGGGTCCTACAATGAGCAGTTCTTC
NA,TRBV11-2,TRBD2,TRBJ2-1,CASRSSGGRNEQFF,TGTGCCAGCAGATCCTCGGGGGGTAGGAATGAGCAGTTCTTC
NA,TRBV5-5,TRBD2,TRBJ2-1,CASSLEGLAGVYEQFF,TGTGCCAGCAGCTTGGAAGGACTAGCGGGAGTCTATGAGCAGTTCTTC
NA,TRBV29-1,NA,TRBJ2-1,CSVEDGTFRGNNEQFF,TGCAGCGTTGAAGATGGCACTTTCCGGGGTAACAATGAGCAGTTCTTC
NA,TRBV29-1,NA,TRBJ1-5,CSVGSAGYNQPQHF,TGCAGCGTTGGGTCGGCAGGCTACAATCAGCCCCAGCATTTT
NA,TRBV5-1,NA,TRBJ2-5,CASMAHQETQYF,TGCGCCAGCATGGCACACCAAGAGACCCAGTACTTC
NA,TRBV19,NA,TRBJ1-4,CASSIIQGVGNEKLFF,TGTGCCAGTAGTATCATCCAAGGGGTCGGTAATGAAAAACTGTTTTTT
NA,TRBV7-2,NA,TRBJ1-5,CASSSDSPNQPQHF,TGTGCCAGCAGCAGCGACAGCCCCAATCAGCCCCAGCATTTT
NA,TRBV5-1,TRBD2,TRBJ2-1,CASSHSGVAGGNEQFF,TGCGCCAGCAGCCACTCGGGGGTAGCGGGAGGGAATGAGCAGTTCTTC
few,TRBV30,NA,TRBJ1-2,CAWSQGLDYGYTF,TGTGCCTGGAGCCAGGGGTTGGACTATGGCTACACCTTC
NA,TRBV6-6,TRBD1,TRBJ1-4,CASSRTGFEKLFF,TGTGCCAGCAGTCGGACAGGGTTTGAAAAACTGTTTTTT
NA,TRBV18,TRBD1,TRBJ1-1,CASSPQTGTNTEAFF,TGTGCCAGCTCACCTCAGACAGGGACGAACACTGAAGCTTTCTTT
NA,TRBV10-3,TRBD1,TRBJ2-7,CAISPGTGGAYEQYF,TGTGCCATCAGCCCAGGGACAGGGGGCGCCTACGAGCAGTACTTC
NA,TRBV9,TRBD2,TRBJ2-7,CASSADASGPYEQYF,TGTGCCAGCAGCGCCGACGCTAGCGGCCCCTACGAGCAGTACTTC
NA,TRBV5-1,TRBD1,TRBJ1-2,CASSLLDRVGGYTF,TGCGCCAGCAGCCTATTAGACAGGGTAGGCGGCTACACCTTC